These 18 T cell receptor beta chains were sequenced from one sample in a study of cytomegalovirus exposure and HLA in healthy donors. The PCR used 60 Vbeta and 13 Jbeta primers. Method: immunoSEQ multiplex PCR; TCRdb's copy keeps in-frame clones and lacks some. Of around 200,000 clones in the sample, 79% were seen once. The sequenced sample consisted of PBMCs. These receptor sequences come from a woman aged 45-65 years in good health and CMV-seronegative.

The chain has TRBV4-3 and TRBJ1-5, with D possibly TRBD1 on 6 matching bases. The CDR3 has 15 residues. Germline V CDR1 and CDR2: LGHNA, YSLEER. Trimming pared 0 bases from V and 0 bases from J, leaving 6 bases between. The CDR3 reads CASSQEDSSNQPQHF. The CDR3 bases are TGCGCCAGCAGCCAAGAGGACAGTAGCAATCAGCCCCAGCATTTT.

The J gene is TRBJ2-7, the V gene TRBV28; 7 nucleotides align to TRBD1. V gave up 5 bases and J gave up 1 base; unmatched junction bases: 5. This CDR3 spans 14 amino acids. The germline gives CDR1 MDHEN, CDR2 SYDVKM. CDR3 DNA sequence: TGTGCCAGCAGTGCCTACAGGGGATCCTACGAGCAGTACTTC. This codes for CASSAYRGSYEQYF.

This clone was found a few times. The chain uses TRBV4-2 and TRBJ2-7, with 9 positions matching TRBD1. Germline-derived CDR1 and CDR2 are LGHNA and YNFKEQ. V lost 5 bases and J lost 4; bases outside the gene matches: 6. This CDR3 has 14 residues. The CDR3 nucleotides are TGTGCCAGCAGCTCTGGGACAGGGCGGTACGAGCAGTACTTC. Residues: CASSSGTGRYEQYF.

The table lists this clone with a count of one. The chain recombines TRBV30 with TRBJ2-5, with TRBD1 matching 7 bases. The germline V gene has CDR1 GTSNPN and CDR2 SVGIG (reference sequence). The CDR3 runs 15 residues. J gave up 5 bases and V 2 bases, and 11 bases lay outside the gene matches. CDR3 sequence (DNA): TGTGCCTGGAGTTCTAAGGGGGCAATCGGTGAGACCCAGTACTTC. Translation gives CAWSSKGAIGETQYF.

CDR3 sequence (DNA): TGTGCCAGCTCACCACTCGGGACTAGCGGGAGCTCCTACAATGAGCAGTTCTTC. It is translated as CASSPLGTSGSSYNEQFF. The chain uses TRBV18 and TRBJ2-1; the match to TRBD2 covers 14 bases. Germline-derived CDR1 and CDR2 are KGHSH and LQKENI. The trim removed 1 base at V and 0 bases at J, leaving 2 bases unmatched. The length of the CDR3 is 18 residues. The entire variable domain, with the rest obtained from reference TRBV18 and TRBJ2-1, is as follows: NAGVMQNPRHLVRRRGQEARLRCSPMKGHSHVYWYRQLPEEGLKFMVYLQKENIIDESGMPKERFSAEFPKEGPSILRIQQVVRGDSAAYFCASSPLGTSGSSYNEQFFGPGTRLTVL.

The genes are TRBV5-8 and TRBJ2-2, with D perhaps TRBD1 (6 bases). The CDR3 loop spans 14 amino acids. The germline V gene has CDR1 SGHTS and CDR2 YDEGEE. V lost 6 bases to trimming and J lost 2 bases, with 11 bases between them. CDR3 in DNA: TGTGCCAGCACGAGGGACACCAACACCGGGGAGCTGTTTTTT. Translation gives CASTRDTNTGELFF.

CDR3 protein: CARQELRGNTIYF. The CDR3 coding sequence is TGTGCCCGACAGGAATTACGAGGAAACACCATATATTTT. The gene calls are TRBV30 and TRBJ1-3; tentatively, D is TRBD1 (6 bases). Trimming pared 8 bases from V and 4 bases from J, leaving 15 bases between. Germline-derived CDR1 and CDR2 are GTSNPN and SVGIG (reference sequence). The CDR3 covers 13 residues.

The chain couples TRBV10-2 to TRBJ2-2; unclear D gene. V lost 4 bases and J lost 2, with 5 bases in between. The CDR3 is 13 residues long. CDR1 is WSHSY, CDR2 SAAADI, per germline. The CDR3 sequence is CASSASNTGELFF. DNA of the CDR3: TGCGCCAGCAGTGCCAGTAACACCGGGGAGCTGTTTTTT.

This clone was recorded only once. The DNA of the CDR3 is TGCAGCGTTGAAGGGTCCACAGGGGGCCTAGGGGAGACCCAGTACTTC. Translating it yields CSVEGSTGGLGETQYF. This chain uses TRBV29-1 with TRBJ2-5, with 9 bases lining up with TRBD1. The CDR3 spans 16 residues. Germline V gene data show CDR1 as SQVTM and CDR2 as ANQGSEA. V was clipped by 1 base and J by 5 bases; unmatched bases: 11.

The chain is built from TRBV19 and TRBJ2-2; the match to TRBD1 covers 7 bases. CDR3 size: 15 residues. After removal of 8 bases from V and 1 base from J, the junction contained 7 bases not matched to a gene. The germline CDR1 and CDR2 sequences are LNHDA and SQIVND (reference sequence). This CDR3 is CASYTGVQNTGELFF. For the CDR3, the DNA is TGTGCCAGTTATACAGGGGTCCAGAACACCGGGGAGCTGTTTTTT.

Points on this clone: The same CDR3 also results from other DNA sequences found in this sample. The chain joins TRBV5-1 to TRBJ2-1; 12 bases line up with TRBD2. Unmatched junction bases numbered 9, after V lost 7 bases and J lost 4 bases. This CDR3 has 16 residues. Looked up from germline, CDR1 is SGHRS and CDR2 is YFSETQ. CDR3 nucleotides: TGCGCCAGCTCTTCGACTAGCGGGGGCCCATACAATGAGCAGTTCTTC. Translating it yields CASSSTSGGPYNEQFF.

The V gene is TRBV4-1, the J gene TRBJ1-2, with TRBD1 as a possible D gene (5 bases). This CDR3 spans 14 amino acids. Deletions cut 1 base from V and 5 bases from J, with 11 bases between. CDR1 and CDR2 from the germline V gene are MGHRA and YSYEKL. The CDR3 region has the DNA TGCGCCAGCAGCCAAGTAGGGGAAAGGTATGGCTACACCTTC. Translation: CASSQVGERYGYTF.

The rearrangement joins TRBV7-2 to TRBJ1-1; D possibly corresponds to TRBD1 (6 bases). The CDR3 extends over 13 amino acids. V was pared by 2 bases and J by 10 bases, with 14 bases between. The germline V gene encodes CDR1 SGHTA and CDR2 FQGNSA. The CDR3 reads CASSLWGGPGAFF. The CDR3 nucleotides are TGTGCCAGCAGCTTATGGGGGGGGCCGGGAGCTTTCTTT.

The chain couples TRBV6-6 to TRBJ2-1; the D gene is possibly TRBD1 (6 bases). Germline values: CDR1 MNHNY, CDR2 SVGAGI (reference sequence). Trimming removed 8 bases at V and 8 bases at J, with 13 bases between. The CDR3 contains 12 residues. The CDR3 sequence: CASGTGNHEQFF. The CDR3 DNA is TGTGCCAGCGGCACAGGGAACCATGAGCAGTTCTTC.

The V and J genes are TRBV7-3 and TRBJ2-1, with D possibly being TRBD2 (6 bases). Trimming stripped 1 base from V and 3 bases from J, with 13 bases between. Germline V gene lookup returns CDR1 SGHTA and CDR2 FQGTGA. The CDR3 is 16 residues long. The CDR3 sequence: CASSLRTTPFYNEQFF. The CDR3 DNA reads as TGTGCCAGCAGCTTAAGGACTACTCCCTTCTACAATGAGCAGTTCTTC.

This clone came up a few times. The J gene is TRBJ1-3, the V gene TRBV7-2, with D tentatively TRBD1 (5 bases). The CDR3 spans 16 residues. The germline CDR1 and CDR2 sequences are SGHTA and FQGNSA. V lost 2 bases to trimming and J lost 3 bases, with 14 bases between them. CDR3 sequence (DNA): TGTGCCAGCAGCTTATCTCCCAGGGCTATTGGAAACACCATATATTTT. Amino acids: CASSLSPRAIGNTIYF.

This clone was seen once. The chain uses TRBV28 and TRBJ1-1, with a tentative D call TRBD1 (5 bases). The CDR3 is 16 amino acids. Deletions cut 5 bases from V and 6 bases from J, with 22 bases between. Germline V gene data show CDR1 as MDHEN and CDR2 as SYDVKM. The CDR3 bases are TGTGCCAGCAGTCTTACCTCCGGGGGGAGATTACCTGAAGCTTTCTTT. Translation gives CASSLTSGGRLPEAFF.

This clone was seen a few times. CDR3: CASSLGQGVSYGYTF. CDR3 nucleotides: TGTGCCAGCTCACTGGGACAGGGGGTCTCCTATGGCTACACCTTC. J is TRBJ1-2 and V is TRBV18; TRBD1 aligns across 11 bases. Germline CDR1 and CDR2: KGHSH and LQKENI. This CDR3 has 15 amino acids. J gave up 4 bases and V 4 bases, and 5 bases lay outside the gene matches.